The T cell receptor beta chain under discussion was sequenced for a study of shared clonotypes between healthy human individuals. Per the germline V gene, CDR1 is MNHEY and CDR2 is SVGAGI. Germline trimming cut 8 bases from V and 2 bases from J; bases unmatched to any gene: 10. The CDR3 runs 15 residues. This table comes from immunoSEQ multiplex PCR, and its TCRdb copy is limited to in-frame clones, with some not included. The sample has roughly 1,000,000 clones, about 84% seen once. The sequence derives from a man younger than 35 in good health. Some clones in this sample may be carry-over from other donors' samples. What was sequenced was memory CD4+ T cells from PBMCs. The subset here: CD45RA-negative fraction. This sequence joins TRBV6-5 and TRBJ2-7; 9 bases are a match to TRBD1. DNA of the CDR3: TGTGCCAGCGGAGTGGGTGGACAGGGGACCTACGAGCAGTACTTC. Amino acids: CASGVGGQGTYEQYF.